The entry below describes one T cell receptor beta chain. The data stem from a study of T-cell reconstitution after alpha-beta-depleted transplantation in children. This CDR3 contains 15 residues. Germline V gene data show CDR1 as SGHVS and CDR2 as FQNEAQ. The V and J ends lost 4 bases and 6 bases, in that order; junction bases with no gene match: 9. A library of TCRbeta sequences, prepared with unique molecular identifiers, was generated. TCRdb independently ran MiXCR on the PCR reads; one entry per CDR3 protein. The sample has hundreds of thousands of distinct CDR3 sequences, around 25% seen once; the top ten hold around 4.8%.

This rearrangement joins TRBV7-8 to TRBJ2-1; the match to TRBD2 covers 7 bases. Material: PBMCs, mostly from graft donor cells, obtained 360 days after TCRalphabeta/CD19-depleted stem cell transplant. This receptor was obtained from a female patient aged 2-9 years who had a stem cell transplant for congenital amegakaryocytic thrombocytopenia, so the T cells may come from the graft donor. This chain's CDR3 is CASSSGLVGFNEQFF. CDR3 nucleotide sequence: TGTGCCAGCAGCTCCGGACTAGTAGGTTTCAATGAGCAGTTCTTC.